The entry below describes one T cell receptor (beta chain). Seattle patients were enrolled during active infection and followed longitudinally. How the authors handled the data: How many nucleated cells were present was estimated from reference gene primer amplification. Only in-frame clones appear in the TCRdb table, and some are missing; sequencing was by immunoSEQ multiplex PCR. V and J calls and clone size are as listed in that table; D and trimming were resolved from the DNA. The repertoire has 150,000 to 200,000 clones, roughly four fifths of them found once; the top ten carry approximately 8%. V shed 5 bases, J shed 5 bases, and the junction held 6 bases outside the gene matches. Germline V gene data show CDR1 as KGHSH and CDR2 as LQKENI. The CDR3 extends over 16 amino acids. The data are from a study of blood T cell repertoires in COVID-19. The overall study: The study drew acute and convalescent COVID-19 samples from the United States, Italy and Spain. In each case, the material was cDNA or gDNA derived from T cells, B-cell-depleted T cells, or PBMCs.

This receptor was taken from a woman in her 70s with COVID-19, enrolled during active disease. Sequences were obtained from peripheral blood. The V gene is TRBV18, the J gene TRBJ2-2; TRBD2 agrees at 12 bases. The CDR3 sequence is CASSETSGRGTGELFF. CDR3 in DNA: TGTGCCAGCTCAGAGACTAGCGGGAGAGGAACCGGGGAGCTGTTTTTT. Variable domain in full (rest from reference TRBV18 and TRBJ2-2): NAGVMQNPRHLVRRRGQEARLRCSPMKGHSHVYWYRQLPEEGLKFMVYLQKENIIDESGMPKERFSAEFPKEGPSILRIQQVVRGDSAAYFCASSETSGRGTGELFFGEGSRLTVL.